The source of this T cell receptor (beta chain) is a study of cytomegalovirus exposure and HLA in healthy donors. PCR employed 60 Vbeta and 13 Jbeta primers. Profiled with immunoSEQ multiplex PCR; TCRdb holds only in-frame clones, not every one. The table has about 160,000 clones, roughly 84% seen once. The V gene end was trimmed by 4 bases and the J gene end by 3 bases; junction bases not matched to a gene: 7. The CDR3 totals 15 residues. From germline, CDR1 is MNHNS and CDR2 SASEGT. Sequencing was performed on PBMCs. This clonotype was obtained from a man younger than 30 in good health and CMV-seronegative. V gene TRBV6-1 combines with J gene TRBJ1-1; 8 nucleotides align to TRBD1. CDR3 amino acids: CASSAGDRPDTEAFF. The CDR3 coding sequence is TGTGCCAGCAGTGCCGGGGACAGGCCCGACACTGAAGCTTTCTTT.